This T cell receptor (beta chain) was observed in a study of blood T cell repertoires in COVID-19. TCRdb keeps only in-frame clones here, not all; method: immunoSEQ multiplex PCR. The table shows around 150,000 clones, with over 60% occurring only once. The germline CDR1 and CDR2 sequences are SGHVS and FQNEAQ. Deletions cut 8 bases from V and 5 bases from J, with 24 bases between. CDR3 length: 16 amino acids. In its sample, this clone was seen once. The chain employs TRBV7-8 and TRBJ2-5; perhaps TRBD2 as D (5 bases). Sequenced sample: peripheral blood. The receptor was isolated from a woman aged 50 to 60 with active or convalescent COVID-19. The CDR3 spells CASGPTSGIRWETQYF. The CDR3 DNA follows: TGTGCCAGCGGGCCCACATCGGGGATTAGGTGGGAGACCCAGTACTTC.